This TCR beta chain comes out of a study of cytomegalovirus exposure and HLA in healthy donors. Study outcomes and limitations: A missense DCLRE1C variant was associated with V- and J-gene trimming of TCR beta chains in a later analysis, and an independent cohort replicated the association. Specific recognition of CMV antigens was confirmed in vitro for three chains (all CMV-associated).

The V end lost 4 bases, the J end lost 5 bases, and 21 bases lay between the germline ends. CDR3 length: 16 residues. Germline V gene data show CDR1 as SGHRS and CDR2 as YFSETQ. The PCR made use of 60 Vbeta and 13 Jbeta primers. Original data processing: Approximately 86 million unique TCR beta chains, some 9.9 million shared, were counted in a later analysis. Profiled with immunoSEQ multiplex PCR; TCRdb holds only in-frame clones, not every one. For V, J and clone size, that table is used; D and trimming come from the DNA. The sample comprises about 140,000 clones, 80% of which are singletons, and 2% to 3% rests with the top ten. The donors gave bone marrow, and they were healthy. Notes on this clone: Its antigen is undetermined.

The sequencing sample was made of PBMCs. This chain uses TRBV5-1 with TRBJ1-1, with D tentatively TRBD1 (6 bases). The sequence was obtained from a man aged 45-60 years in good health and CMV-seronegative. The CDR3 bases are TGCGCCAGCAGCCACGGACAACAGGTGAGGGGGACTGAAGCTTTCTTT. Its translation is CASSHGQQVRGTEAFF. Full variable domain (remainder filled in from reference TRBV5-1 and TRBJ1-1): KAGVTQTPRYLIKTRGQQVTLSCSPISGHRSVSWYQQTPGQGLQFLFEYFSETQRNKGNFPGRFSGRQFSNSRSEMNVSTLELGDSALYLCASSHGQQVRGTEAFFGQGTRLTVV.